The TCR beta chain described here comes from a study of shared clonotypes between healthy human individuals. Study results and caveats: The authors sampled blood alone, and tissue repertoires likely differ.

To note about this clone: What it binds is unknown.

Terminally differentiated effector memory CD45RA+ cells were left out of the naive CD8 fraction, which was CD45RO-negative and positively selected for CCR7. Nashville, Tennessee was home to all donors, each a Caucasian adult. Assay: immunoSEQ multiplex PCR; the TCRdb copy retains only in-frame clones and omits some. This sample yields 600,000 or so clones, of which about 98% are seen a single time; around 0.3% belongs to the top ten. The germline gives CDR1 MGHRA, CDR2 YSYEKL. The CDR3 is 16 residues long. Trimming removed 0 bases at V and 2 bases at J, with 8 bases between. Material for sequencing was naive CD8+ T cells sorted from blood. The chain combines TRBV4-1 with TRBJ2-6; a weak D match, TRBD1 (5 bases). This TCR was sampled from a young man in good health. The CDR3 sequence is CASSQEPGTGANVLTF. CDR3 DNA sequence: TGCGCCAGCAGCCAAGAACCAGGGACTGGGGCCAACGTCCTGACTTTC.